These 5 T cell receptor beta chains originate from one sample sequenced in a study of PD-L1 blockade in urothelial cancer. The data were produced by immunoSEQ multiplex PCR, yet TCRdb's version contains in-frame clones alone and is incomplete. Seen here are 30,000 to 45,000 clones, around 83% observed once, and the top ten hold roughly a sixth. The sample consisted of PBMCs, taken around atezolizumab (anti-PD-L1) treatment. The receptors were gathered from a man in his sixties with urothelial cancer.

This sequence joins TRBV30 and TRBJ2-3; 9 bases fit TRBD1. V was clipped by 0 bases and J by 4 bases; unmatched bases: 14. CDR1 GTSNPN and CDR2 SVGIG come from the germline V gene (reference sequence). This CDR3 region has 18 residues. The CDR3 region is CAWSVGWEQGARPDTQYF. CDR3 coding DNA: TGTGCCTGGAGTGTCGGGTGGGAACAGGGGGCACGGCCAGATACGCAGTATTTT.

This chain connects TRBV11-2 to TRBJ2-7; D might be TRBD1 (6 bases). CDR3 length: 13 amino acids. Germline CDR1 and CDR2: SGHAT and FQNNGV. V was trimmed by 6 bases and J by 3 bases, leaving 12 bases between them. CDR3 loop: CASSRGQGYEQYF. Written as DNA, the CDR3 is TGTGCCAGCAGTAGGGGACAAGGCTACGAGCAGTACTTC.

V usage is TRBV6-6 and J usage is TRBJ2-7; 8 positions agree with TRBD1. CDR1 and CDR2 (germline): MNHNY, SVGAGI (reference sequence). V dropped 5 bases and J dropped 2; count of bases not matched to a gene: 11. The CDR3 spans 16 residues. CDR3: CASSRPGQGIPYEQYF. The DNA for the CDR3 is TGTGCCAGCAGTCGCCCCGGACAGGGAATTCCCTACGAGCAGTACTTC.

This clone has a handful of counts. The rearrangement joins TRBV9 to TRBJ1-2; 7 bases are shared with TRBD1. Germline CDR1 reads SGDLS; CDR2 reads YYNGEE. This CDR3 comprises 15 residues. Germline trimming cut 2 bases from V and 8 bases from J; bases unmatched to any gene: 12. The CDR3 DNA follows: TGTGCCAGCAGCGTGGACAGGACTTTACATCGGGGCTACACCTTC. Protein sequence: CASSVDRTLHRGYTF.

This chain links TRBV28 with TRBJ1-2, with TRBD1 identical over 8 bases. The CDR3 consists of 15 residues. With V trimmed by 4 bases and J by 4 bases, 8 bases remained unmatched. Germline V gives CDR1 MDHEN, CDR2 SYDVKM. The CDR3 DNA sequence: TGTGCCAGCAGTTCAGGACAGGGAACGTTCTATGGCTACACCTTC. Amino acids: CASSSGQGTFYGYTF.